The rows below give T cell receptor beta chains drawn from one sample of a study of CD8 T cells in ankylosing spondylitis. TCRdb itself ran the 5' RACE reads through MiXCR, one entry per CDR3 protein. In the table there are around 220,000 distinct CDR3 sequences, under 12% of which are singletons. The source material was blood, either unsorted or a sorted T cell fraction (not recorded which). The receptors originated from a male donor with ankylosing spondylitis or in good health (not recorded which). The CDR3 runs from the conserved cysteine through the conserved F or W. The D gene is left open where the match is weak. Clone sizes are given selectively: once, few, many, or a class where the clone is expanded.

j_call: TRBJ2-5; d_call: TRBD2; clone_size: many; v_call: TRBV20-1; cdr3_nt: TGCAGTGTGGTAACTAGCGGGGCCAAAGAGACCCAGTACTTC; cdr3_aa: CSVVTSGAKETQYF
j_call: TRBJ2-3; d_call: -; clone_size: many; v_call: TRBV20-1; cdr3_nt: TGCAGTCCCCCCCAAGGGGGCACAGATACGCAGTATTTT; cdr3_aa: CSPPQGGTDTQYF
j_call: TRBJ1-6; d_call: -; clone_size: -; v_call: TRBV24-1; cdr3_nt: TGTGCCACCAGTCTACAGGGAGATAATTCACCCCTCCACTTT; cdr3_aa: CATSLQGDNSPLHF
j_call: TRBJ1-2; d_call: -; clone_size: many; v_call: TRBV5-1; cdr3_nt: TGCGCCAGCTACGGGACATCGGGCTATGGCTACACCTTC; cdr3_aa: CASYGTSGYGYTF
j_call: TRBJ2-3; d_call: -; clone_size: many; v_call: TRBV12-3/TRBV12-4; cdr3_nt: TGTGCCAGCAGTTATGGGGGGCGCACAGATACGCAGTATTTT; cdr3_aa: CASSYGGRTDTQYF
j_call: TRBJ2-3; d_call: TRBD2; clone_size: -; v_call: TRBV6-1; cdr3_nt: TGTGCCGGCCGACCGGGACTAGCGGGGGCTCAGAGCGACGCAGATACGCAGTATTTT; cdr3_aa: CAGRPGLAGAQSDADTQYF
j_call: TRBJ2-1; d_call: TRBD2; clone_size: many; v_call: TRBV15; cdr3_nt: TGTGCCACCAGCCCATTCCGGTCTAGCGGGGGGGCTTTGAGATTCAATGAGCAGTTCTTC; cdr3_aa: CATSPFRSSGGALRFNEQFF
j_call: TRBJ2-3; d_call: TRBD1; clone_size: many; v_call: TRBV7-3; cdr3_nt: TGTGCCAGCAGCCAGGACAGGGGCACAGATACGCAGTATTTT; cdr3_aa: CASSQDRGTDTQYF
j_call: TRBJ2-5; d_call: -; clone_size: many; v_call: TRBV20-1; cdr3_nt: TGCAGTGCTAACTCCGGCTTCCCCCAAGAGACCCAGTACTTC; cdr3_aa: CSANSGFPQETQYF
j_call: TRBJ2-3; d_call: -; clone_size: few; v_call: TRBV28; cdr3_nt: TGTGCCAGCACCCCTCGGACAGATACGCAGTATTTT; cdr3_aa: CASTPRTDTQYF
j_call: TRBJ2-7; d_call: TRBD1; clone_size: few; v_call: TRBV18; cdr3_nt: TGTGCCAGCTCACCACTGGCACAGGGGGCAGGGGAGCAGTACTTC; cdr3_aa: CASSPLAQGAGEQYF
j_call: TRBJ1-3; d_call: -; clone_size: many; v_call: TRBV9; cdr3_nt: TGTGCCAGCAGCGTAGCCCCCCATTCTGGAAACACCATATATTTT; cdr3_aa: CASSVAPHSGNTIYF
j_call: TRBJ1-1; d_call: -; clone_size: many; v_call: TRBV5-5; cdr3_nt: TGTGCCAGCAGCTTTAACCCCATGAACACTGAAGCTTTCTTT; cdr3_aa: CASSFNPMNTEAFF
j_call: TRBJ2-1; d_call: -; clone_size: -; v_call: TRBV6-5; cdr3_nt: TGTGCCAGCAGTCCGGGGGCTGGTGAGCAGTTCTTC; cdr3_aa: CASSPGAGEQFF
j_call: TRBJ2-3; d_call: TRBD2; clone_size: many; v_call: TRBV7-2; cdr3_nt: TGTGCCAGCAGCCCTTTAGCGGGGTTTAGCACAGATACGCAGTATTTT; cdr3_aa: CASSPLAGFSTDTQYF
j_call: TRBJ2-1; d_call: -; clone_size: many; v_call: TRBV5-6; cdr3_nt: TGTGCCAGCAGCTTAGGGCCGACAGTAGGCTCCTACAATGAGCAGTTCTTC; cdr3_aa: CASSLGPTVGSYNEQFF
j_call: TRBJ2-5; d_call: -; clone_size: -; v_call: TRBV20-1; cdr3_nt: TGCAGTGCCAGGGAAGGACGACACCAAGAGACCCAGTACTTC; cdr3_aa: CSAREGRHQETQYF
j_call: TRBJ1-3; d_call: -; clone_size: many; v_call: TRBV5-1; cdr3_nt: TGCGCCAGCAGCCCGGGAGCCGAATCTGGAAACACCATATATTTT; cdr3_aa: CASSPGAESGNTIYF
j_call: TRBJ2-5; d_call: TRBD1; clone_size: -; v_call: TRBV10-3; cdr3_nt: TGTGCCATCAGGACAGGGGGCCCTGGGGAGACCCAGTACTTC; cdr3_aa: CAIRTGGPGETQYF
j_call: TRBJ2-3; d_call: TRBD1; clone_size: -; v_call: TRBV20-1; cdr3_nt: TGCAGTGCTAGGGGGCCCGGGACAGGGAAAGATACGCAGTATTTT; cdr3_aa: CSARGPGTGKDTQYF
j_call: TRBJ2-4; d_call: TRBD1; clone_size: many; v_call: TRBV15; cdr3_nt: TGTGCCACCACCGACACAGGGGCACTAGCCAAAAACATTCAGTACTTC; cdr3_aa: CATTDTGALAKNIQYF
j_call: TRBJ1-1; d_call: TRBD1; clone_size: -; v_call: TRBV20-1; cdr3_nt: TGCAGTGCTATACAGGGGCCAAACACTGAAGCTTTCTTT; cdr3_aa: CSAIQGPNTEAFF
j_call: TRBJ2-5; d_call: -; clone_size: many; v_call: TRBV6-6; cdr3_nt: TGTGCCGGAGCTAGGTACCAAGAGACCCAGTACTTC; cdr3_aa: CAGARYQETQYF
j_call: TRBJ2-7; d_call: TRBD1; clone_size: many; v_call: TRBV28; cdr3_nt: TGTGCCAGCAGCCAACAGGGGCCGGTCTACGAGCAGTACTTC; cdr3_aa: CASSQQGPVYEQYF
j_call: TRBJ2-7; d_call: -; clone_size: many; v_call: TRBV7-9; cdr3_nt: TGTGCCAGCAGCTTGGGACTGCTAGGCGACGAGCAGTACTTC; cdr3_aa: CASSLGLLGDEQYF
j_call: TRBJ2-2; d_call: -; clone_size: -; v_call: TRBV5-1; cdr3_nt: TGCGCCAGCAGCGCAGCTCTTGGCCCGACCACCGGGGAGCTGTTTTTT; cdr3_aa: CASSAALGPTTGELFF
j_call: TRBJ2-5; d_call: -; clone_size: many; v_call: TRBV30; cdr3_nt: TGTGCCTGGAGTGTACTTAAAGAGACCCAGTACTTC; cdr3_aa: CAWSVLKETQYF
j_call: TRBJ1-2; d_call: -; clone_size: many; v_call: TRBV12-3/TRBV12-4; cdr3_nt: TGTGCCAGCAGTTTAGTAGAAGGAGGGCCCGTCTTC; cdr3_aa: CASSLVEGGPVF
j_call: TRBJ1-3; d_call: TRBD1; clone_size: -; v_call: TRBV5-1; cdr3_nt: TGCGCCAGCAGCCATACAGGGGGCGACGGAAACACCATATATTTT; cdr3_aa: CASSHTGGDGNTIYF
j_call: TRBJ2-6; d_call: -; clone_size: -; v_call: TRBV5-1; cdr3_nt: TGCGCCAGTTCAGGGGATGGGGCCAACGTCCTGACTTTC; cdr3_aa: CASSGDGANVLTF
j_call: TRBJ2-3; d_call: -; clone_size: -; v_call: TRBV20-1; cdr3_nt: TGCAGTGCTAGAGAGAGGGTCGGGGGTCGCGATACGCAGTATTTT; cdr3_aa: CSARERVGGRDTQYF
j_call: TRBJ2-5; d_call: TRBD1; clone_size: many; v_call: TRBV3-1; cdr3_nt: TGTGCCAGCAGCCAGCACCCCGGGACAGGGCAAGAGACCCAGTACTTC; cdr3_aa: CASSQHPGTGQETQYF
j_call: TRBJ2-7; d_call: -; clone_size: many; v_call: TRBV21-1; cdr3_nt: TGTGCCAGCAGCAACCACGACGGGTACGAGCAGTACTTC; cdr3_aa: CASSNHDGYEQYF
j_call: TRBJ2-3; d_call: -; clone_size: many; v_call: TRBV15; cdr3_nt: TGTGCCACCAGCAGAGACCGACAGCCCTCACTTTATAGCACAGATACGCAGTATTTT; cdr3_aa: CATSRDRQPSLYSTDTQYF
j_call: TRBJ1-1; d_call: -; clone_size: -; v_call: TRBV19; cdr3_nt: TGTGCCAGTACCCCAGGGACCCTGAACACTGAAGCTTTCTTT; cdr3_aa: CASTPGTLNTEAFF
j_call: TRBJ2-3; d_call: -; clone_size: many; v_call: TRBV9; cdr3_nt: TGTGCCAGCAGCGGACCCCGGGACGGCCACACAGATACGCAGTATTTT; cdr3_aa: CASSGPRDGHTDTQYF
j_call: TRBJ1-1; d_call: -; clone_size: medium-sized; v_call: TRBV28; cdr3_nt: TGTGCCAGCAGTTCCCTGACAGTGAACACTGAAGCTTTCTTT; cdr3_aa: CASSSLTVNTEAFF
j_call: TRBJ2-1; d_call: -; clone_size: many; v_call: TRBV6-5; cdr3_nt: TGTGCCAGCAGTTACTCCACGGGGGTCTACAATGAGCAGTTCTTC; cdr3_aa: CASSYSTGVYNEQFF
j_call: TRBJ2-3; d_call: TRBD2; clone_size: many; v_call: TRBV12-3/TRBV12-4; cdr3_nt: TGTGCCAGCAGTTTAGACCCGGGACTAGGAGATGCGTCGGATACGCAGTATTTT; cdr3_aa: CASSLDPGLGDASDTQYF
j_call: TRBJ2-2; d_call: -; clone_size: many; v_call: TRBV12-3/TRBV12-4; cdr3_nt: TGTGCCAGCAGCTCGGCCGGGATTATCACCGGGGAGCTGTTTTTT; cdr3_aa: CASSSAGIITGELFF
j_call: TRBJ2-5; d_call: TRBD1; clone_size: many; v_call: TRBV5-1; cdr3_nt: TGCGCCAGCAGCTTGAGGCCCACAGGGGTCCAAGAGACCCAGTACTTC; cdr3_aa: CASSLRPTGVQETQYF
j_call: TRBJ2-2; d_call: TRBD1; clone_size: many; v_call: TRBV12-3/TRBV12-4; cdr3_nt: TGTGCCAGCAGTCCCCGGACAGGGGTTGGGACCGGGGAGCTGTTTTTT; cdr3_aa: CASSPRTGVGTGELFF
j_call: TRBJ2-5; d_call: TRBD2; clone_size: many; v_call: TRBV4-1; cdr3_nt: TGCGCCAGCAGTCGGCTGGGACTAGCGGAAGAGACCCAGTACTTC; cdr3_aa: CASSRLGLAEETQYF
j_call: TRBJ1-2; d_call: -; clone_size: few; v_call: TRBV20-1; cdr3_nt: TGCAGTGCTAGCTATGGGGGGTCCTACACCTTC; cdr3_aa: CSASYGGSYTF
j_call: TRBJ2-3; d_call: -; clone_size: few; v_call: TRBV2; cdr3_nt: TGTGCCAGCACGGACAGCGGTACCGGGACGCAGTATTTT; cdr3_aa: CASTDSGTGTQYF
j_call: TRBJ2-6; d_call: -; clone_size: many; v_call: TRBV6-2/TRBV6-3; cdr3_nt: TGTGCCAGCAGAATGCCAGATTTAAGCTCTGGGGCCAACGTCCTGACTTTC; cdr3_aa: CASRMPDLSSGANVLTF
j_call: TRBJ2-7; d_call: -; clone_size: many; v_call: TRBV28; cdr3_nt: TGTGCCAGCGGGGGGACACGGGGGTACGAGCAGTACTTC; cdr3_aa: CASGGTRGYEQYF
j_call: TRBJ2-6; d_call: -; clone_size: many; v_call: TRBV3-1; cdr3_nt: TGTGCCAGCAGCCAAGTTGAAGGTCCCAAGGGGGCCAACGTCCTGACTTTC; cdr3_aa: CASSQVEGPKGANVLTF